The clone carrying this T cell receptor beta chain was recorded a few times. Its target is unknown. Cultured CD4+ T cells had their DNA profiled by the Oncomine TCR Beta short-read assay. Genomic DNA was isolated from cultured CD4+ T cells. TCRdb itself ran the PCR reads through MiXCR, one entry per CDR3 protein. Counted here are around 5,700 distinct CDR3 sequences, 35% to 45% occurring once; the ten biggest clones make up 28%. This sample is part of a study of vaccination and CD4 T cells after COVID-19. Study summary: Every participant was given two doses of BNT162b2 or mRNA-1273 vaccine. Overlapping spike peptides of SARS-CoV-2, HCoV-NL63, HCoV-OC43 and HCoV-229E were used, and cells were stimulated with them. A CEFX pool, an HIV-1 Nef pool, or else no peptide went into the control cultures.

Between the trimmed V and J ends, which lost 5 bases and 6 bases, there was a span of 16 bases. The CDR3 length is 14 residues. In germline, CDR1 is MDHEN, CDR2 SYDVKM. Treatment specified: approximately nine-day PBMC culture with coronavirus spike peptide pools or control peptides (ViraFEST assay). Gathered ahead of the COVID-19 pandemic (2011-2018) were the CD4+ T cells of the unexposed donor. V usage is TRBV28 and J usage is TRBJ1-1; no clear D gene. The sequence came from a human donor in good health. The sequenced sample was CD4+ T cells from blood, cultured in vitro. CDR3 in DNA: TGTGCCAGCAGTGTCGGGGTCCATGTACCTGAAGCTTTCTTT. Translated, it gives CASSVGVHVPEAFF.